Listed below are T cell receptor beta chains from one sample, sequenced in a study of blood T cell repertoires in COVID-19. TCRdb keeps only in-frame clones here, not all; method: immunoSEQ multiplex PCR. The repertoire holds fewer than 700,000 clones, with roughly 91% as singletons. Input material: peripheral blood. These TCRs come from a woman between 50 and 59 years old with COVID-19, enrolled during active disease. CDR3s include the opening cysteine and the closing phenylalanine or tryptophan. The D gene is left open where the match is weak.

v_call d_call cdr3_aa
TRBV2 TRBD2 CASSRGLAGYNEQFF
TRBV7-3 TRBD1 CASSSGGTGGSYNEQFF
TRBV19 NA CASSIYKTNTEAFF
TRBV21-1 NA CASSNLGEF
TRBV9 NA CASSVDGRGYGYTF
TRBV5-1 NA CASSLNEGEETQYF
TRBV30 NA CAWLEAWDNSPLHF
TRBV7-9 NA CASSLGGLSYTF
TRBV7-2 NA CASSFRGGVGQPQHF
TRBV2 NA CASSSNRVNEQYF
TRBV2 NA CASGRMNTEAFF
TRBV5-8 NA CASTLGGGPNIQYF
TRBV7-9 TRBD1 CASSVLTGGDYGYTF
TRBV11-2 NA CASSAYTEAFF
TRBV30 NA CAWSVQRGEKLFF
TRBV7-2 TRBD2 CASSLGSGGPTDTQYF
TRBV19 TRBD1 CATYSGQGYQPQHF
TRBV3-1/TRBV3-2 TRBD1 CASSPQGQANTEAFF
TRBV30 NA CAWSLTGSGGNQPQHF
TRBV11-2 NA CASSLRSANTEAFF
TRBV7-9 NA CASSDDIVDNSGANVLTF
TRBV30 NA CAWSTHLGVNQPQHF
TRBV6-5 NA CASSSRTVGGNTIYF
TRBV12-3/TRBV12-4 NA CASSLLNTEAFF
TRBV30 TRBD2 CAWSVGSSGGTGETQYF
TRBV5-1 TRBD1 CASQGASYNSPLHF
TRBV5-4 NA CASSSSQGGDEQFF